A selection of T cell receptor beta chains follows, all from one sample in a study of blood T cell repertoires in COVID-19. Repertoires were generated with immunoSEQ multiplex PCR, while TCRdb's copy carries only in-frame clones and drops some. This repertoire shows hundreds of thousands of clones, about 93% found once; its top ten account for under 2.5%. Sequenced sample: PBMCs or T cells enriched from blood (not recorded which). These receptors were collected from a woman under 30 who had recovered from COVID-19. CDR3s include the opening cysteine and the closing phenylalanine or tryptophan. A D gene is named only where the DNA matches it firmly. Clone size is given for some rows only: seen once, a few or many times, or a class if the clone is expanded.

D gene	V gene	clone size	J gene	CDR3 protein	CDR3 DNA
NA	TRBV29-1	once	TRBJ2-5	CSVVKGQQETQYF	TGCAGCGTTGTCAAGGGACAACAAGAGACCCAGTACTTC
TRBD1	TRBV18	NA	TRBJ2-7	CASSFGQDPYEQYF	TGTGCCAGCTCATTCGGACAGGACCCCTACGAGCAGTACTTC
NA	TRBV12-3/TRBV12-4	few	TRBJ2-7	CASSEGYEQYF	TGTGCCAGCAGTGAGGGCTACGAGCAGTACTTC
TRBD2	TRBV5-1	NA	TRBJ2-3	CASSTGLAGGGTDTQYF	TGCGCCAGCAGCACGGGACTAGCGGGGGGCGGGACAGATACGCAGTATTTT
NA	TRBV28	NA	TRBJ1-5	CASRESPNQPQHF	TGTGCCAGCAGAGAAAGCCCTAATCAGCCCCAGCATTTT
NA	TRBV3-1/TRBV3-2	NA	TRBJ1-1	CASSQGTGPHTEAFF	TGTGCCAGCAGCCAAGGAACAGGCCCTCACACTGAAGCTTTCTTT
NA	TRBV7-3	NA	TRBJ1-1	CASSLTGRFEAFF	TGTGCCAGCAGCTTAACAGGGAGGTTCGAAGCTTTCTTT
NA	TRBV19	NA	TRBJ1-5	CASLLNQPQHF	TGTGCCAGTCTTCTAAATCAGCCCCAGCATTTT
NA	TRBV5-5	NA	TRBJ1-1	CASSRVRGTEAFF	TGTGCCAGCAGCCGCGTTAGGGGCACTGAAGCTTTCTTT
NA	TRBV9	NA	TRBJ1-1	CASSVDRDTEAFF	TGTGCCAGCAGCGTAGACAGGGACACTGAAGCTTTCTTT
NA	TRBV9	NA	TRBJ1-4	CASSVRATNEKLFF	TGTGCCAGCAGCGTACGAGCAACTAATGAAAAACTGTTTTTT
TRBD1	TRBV27	NA	TRBJ1-2	CASSWKGTGGADGYTF	TGTGCCAGCAGCTGGAAAGGGACAGGGGGGGCCGATGGCTACACCTTC
NA	TRBV3-1/TRBV3-2	few	TRBJ1-2	CASSPIPARDYGYTF	TGTGCCAGCAGCCCCATCCCCGCTCGGGACTATGGCTACACCTTC
TRBD1	TRBV5-4	NA	TRBJ2-6	CASSTRDSHSGANVLTF	TGTGCCAGCAGCACCCGGGACAGCCACTCTGGGGCCAACGTCCTGACTTTC
NA	TRBV15	NA	TRBJ2-1	CATSTLGGEQFF	TGTGCCACCAGCACCCTAGGCGGTGAGCAGTTCTTC
NA	TRBV2	NA	TRBJ2-5	CASRSDRHQETQYF	TGTGCCAGCAGGAGTGACAGACACCAAGAGACCCAGTACTTC
TRBD1	TRBV2	NA	TRBJ1-2	CASRQGSGYTF	TGTGCCAGTAGACAGGGCAGCGGCTACACCTTC
TRBD1	TRBV20-1	few	TRBJ1-1	CSADRAGEAFF	TGCAGTGCCGACAGGGCTGGTGAAGCTTTCTTT
TRBD1	TRBV6-1	NA	TRBJ2-7	CASSERQGPYYEQYF	TGTGCCAGCAGTGAGAGACAGGGGCCTTACTACGAGCAGTACTTC
TRBD1	TRBV19	once	TRBJ1-5	CASSRNRGTQPQHF	TGTGCCAGTAGTCGAAACAGGGGAACTCAGCCCCAGCATTTT
TRBD2	TRBV18	NA	TRBJ2-3	CASSPGAGAVDTQYF	TGTGCCAGCTCACCGGGAGCGGGGGCTGTGGATACGCAGTATTTT
TRBD1	TRBV18	NA	TRBJ2-7	CASSPGQDGEQYF	TGTGCCAGCTCACCGGGACAGGACGGCGAGCAGTACTTC
NA	TRBV9	NA	TRBJ2-7	CASSASSGVPYEQYF	TGTGCCAGCAGCGCCAGTTCAGGGGTTCCCTACGAGCAGTACTTC
TRBD1	TRBV9	NA	TRBJ1-3	CASSVDPGGNTIYF	TGTGCCAGCAGCGTAGATCCAGGGGGTAACACCATATATTTT
NA	TRBV6-6	NA	TRBJ2-2	CASRYSGNTGELFF	TGTGCCAGCAGATACAGCGGGAACACCGGGGAGCTGTTTTTT
TRBD1	TRBV7-9	NA	TRBJ1-4	CASSSGTGGYATNEKLFF	TGTGCCAGCAGCTCCGGGACAGGGGGGTATGCAACTAATGAAAAACTGTTTTTT
NA	TRBV7-9	once	TRBJ1-1	CASSLLGQTRNTEAFF	TGTGCCAGCAGCTTACTGGGGCAGACGAGGAACACTGAAGCTTTCTTT
TRBD1	TRBV3-1/TRBV3-2	NA	TRBJ1-5	CASSKQGLGQPQHF	TGTGCCAGCAGCAAACAGGGGTTAGGGCAGCCCCAGCATTTT
NA	TRBV9	NA	TRBJ1-3	CASSALRGPGNTIYF	TGTGCCAGCAGCGCCCTTAGGGGCCCTGGAAACACCATATATTTT
NA	TRBV27	NA	TRBJ1-2	CASGSIGTNYGYTF	TGTGCCAGCGGCTCCATAGGGACAAACTATGGCTACACCTTC
NA	TRBV18	NA	TRBJ1-6	CASSPLYGEDSPLHF	TGTGCCAGCTCACCTCTCTATGGGGAGGATTCACCCCTCCACTTT
NA	TRBV7-2	NA	TRBJ2-2	CASSYRRVPGELFF	TGTGCCAGCAGCTACCGCAGGGTGCCCGGGGAGCTGTTTTTT
NA	TRBV5-1	NA	TRBJ2-3	CASSLVGAEGGTQYF	TGCGCCAGCAGCTTGGTTGGGGCGGAAGGGGGTACGCAGTATTTT
NA	TRBV9	NA	TRBJ2-1	CASSPAAGLGAPREQFF	TGTGCCAGCAGCCCAGCAGCTGGACTTGGTGCCCCGAGGGAGCAGTTCTTC
NA	TRBV6-5	NA	TRBJ2-1	CASSWGTLYNEQFF	TGTGCCAGCTCCTGGGGCACCTTATACAATGAGCAGTTCTTC
TRBD2	TRBV5-1	NA	TRBJ2-1	CASSPGASGSYNEQFF	TGCGCCAGCAGCCCCGGGGCTAGCGGCTCCTACAATGAGCAGTTCTTC
TRBD2	TRBV11-3	NA	TRBJ2-1	CASSLECGRPYNEQFF	TGTGCCAGCAGCTTAGAATGCGGGAGGCCTTACAATGAGCAGTTCTTC
NA	TRBV3-1/TRBV3-2	NA	TRBJ2-3	CASSQLTSPDTQYF	TGTGCCAGCAGCCAATTGACTAGTCCAGATACGCAGTATTTT
TRBD1	TRBV10-3	NA	TRBJ1-1	CAISPGQGLNTEAFF	TGTGCCATCAGTCCGGGACAGGGCCTGAACACTGAAGCTTTCTTT
TRBD1	TRBV28	NA	TRBJ2-6	CASSLSGQGKSGANVLTF	TGTGCCAGCAGTTTATCTGGACAGGGCAAGTCTGGGGCCAACGTCCTGACTTTC
NA	TRBV7-2	NA	TRBJ1-2	CASSWGGAGANF	TGTGCCAGCAGCTGGGGAGGGGCAGGGGCCAACTTC
TRBD1	TRBV9	NA	TRBJ2-7	CASSGDRGYEQYF	TGTGCCAGCAGCGGCGACAGGGGGTACGAGCAGTACTTC
TRBD1	TRBV6-5	NA	TRBJ1-2	CASSTPGQGSYGYTF	TGTGCCAGCAGTACCCCGGGACAGGGAAGCTATGGCTACACCTTC
NA	TRBV7-9	NA	TRBJ2-1	CASSPGYNEQFF	TGTGCCAGCAGCCCAGGGTACAATGAGCAGTTCTTC
TRBD1	TRBV24-1	NA	TRBJ1-2	CATSDFTGDYGYTF	TGTGCCACCAGTGATTTCACAGGGGACTATGGCTACACCTTC
TRBD1	TRBV18	NA	TRBJ1-2	CASSPPGQGHGYTF	TGTGCCAGCTCACCACCGGGACAGGGGCACGGCTACACCTTC
TRBD1	TRBV28	NA	TRBJ2-4	CASQDRGRNIQYF	TGTGCCAGCCAAGACAGGGGACGAAACATTCAGTACTTC
NA	TRBV16	NA	TRBJ1-2	CASSRQNYGYTF	TGTGCCAGCAGTAGACAGAACTATGGCTACACCTTC
TRBD1	TRBV5-1	NA	TRBJ1-2	CASSLADRVYGYTF	TGCGCCAGCAGCTTGGCGGACAGGGTCTATGGCTACACCTTC
NA	TRBV18	NA	TRBJ1-1	CASSPLAGSSMNTEAFF	TGTGCCAGCTCACCTCTGGCAGGGTCATCCATGAACACTGAAGCTTTCTTT
TRBD1	TRBV7-9	NA	TRBJ2-7	CASSFGDRRYEQYF	TGTGCCAGCAGCTTTGGGGACAGACGCTACGAGCAGTACTTC
TRBD1	TRBV10-3	NA	TRBJ1-4	CAISDQGAQNEKLFF	TGTGCCATCAGTGACCAGGGGGCACAGAATGAAAAACTGTTTTTT
NA	TRBV3-1/TRBV3-2	NA	TRBJ1-2	CASSQGLATNYGYTF	TGTGCCAGCAGCCAAGGTCTGGCAACCAACTATGGCTACACCTTC
NA	TRBV9	NA	TRBJ1-6	CASSVQAGINSPLHF	TGTGCCAGCAGCGTTCAGGCAGGGATTAATTCACCCCTCCACTTT
TRBD2	TRBV28	NA	TRBJ2-7	CASSLPRGLAGGNYEQYF	TGTGCCAGCAGTTTACCTCGAGGACTAGCGGGAGGGAACTACGAGCAGTACTTC